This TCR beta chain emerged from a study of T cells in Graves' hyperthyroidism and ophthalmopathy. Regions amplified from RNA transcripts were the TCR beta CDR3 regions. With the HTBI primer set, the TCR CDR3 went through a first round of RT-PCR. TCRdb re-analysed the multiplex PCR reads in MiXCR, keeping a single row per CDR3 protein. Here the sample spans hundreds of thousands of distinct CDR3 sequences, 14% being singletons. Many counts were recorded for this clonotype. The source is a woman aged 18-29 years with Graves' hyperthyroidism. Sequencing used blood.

This chain's CDR3 is CSASRGPPGNEQYF. DNA of the CDR3: TGCAGTGCTAGTCGTGGTCCCCCGGGGAACGAGCAGTACTTC. This chain uses TRBV20-1 with TRBJ2-7, with D tentatively TRBD2 (5 bases). Germline CDR1 DFQATT, CDR2 SNEGSKA (reference sequence). The germline V and J ends were trimmed by 3 bases and 5 bases, with 17 bases remaining between them. The CDR3 contains 14 residues.